This T cell receptor beta chain derives from a study of T cells after yellow fever vaccination. About the research overall: Low-cell-number fractions underwent preparation using SMART-Seq v4 Ultra Low Input.

Concerning this clonotype itself: Its cognate antigen is unknown.

Study outcomes and limitations: Though weaker, the secondary response peaked faster, on day 5 versus 15. A small share of clonotypes appeared in both CD4 and CD8 compartments.

Germline CDR1 reads MNHEY; CDR2 reads SVGAGI. Trimming took 3 bases from V and 0 from J, leaving 13 bases between them. The CDR3 is made up of 16 amino acids. The authors made TCR cDNA by 5'RACE template switching, adding a universal primer site and UMIs. TCRdb recomputed calls from the 5' RACE reads with MiXCR, one row per CDR3 protein. This sample has 300,000 or so distinct CDR3 sequences, with roughly 7.5% found just once. This sequence was found in a man younger than 35 who received the YFV17D yellow fever vaccine. The starting material was PBMCs, obtained approximately 40 days after the first yellow fever vaccination. The chain links TRBV6-5 to TRBJ2-3, with D unclear. This chain's CDR3 is CASSYSTARSTDTQYF. For the CDR3, the DNA is TGTGCCAGCAGTTATTCGACTGCCCGGAGCACAGATACGCAGTATTTT.